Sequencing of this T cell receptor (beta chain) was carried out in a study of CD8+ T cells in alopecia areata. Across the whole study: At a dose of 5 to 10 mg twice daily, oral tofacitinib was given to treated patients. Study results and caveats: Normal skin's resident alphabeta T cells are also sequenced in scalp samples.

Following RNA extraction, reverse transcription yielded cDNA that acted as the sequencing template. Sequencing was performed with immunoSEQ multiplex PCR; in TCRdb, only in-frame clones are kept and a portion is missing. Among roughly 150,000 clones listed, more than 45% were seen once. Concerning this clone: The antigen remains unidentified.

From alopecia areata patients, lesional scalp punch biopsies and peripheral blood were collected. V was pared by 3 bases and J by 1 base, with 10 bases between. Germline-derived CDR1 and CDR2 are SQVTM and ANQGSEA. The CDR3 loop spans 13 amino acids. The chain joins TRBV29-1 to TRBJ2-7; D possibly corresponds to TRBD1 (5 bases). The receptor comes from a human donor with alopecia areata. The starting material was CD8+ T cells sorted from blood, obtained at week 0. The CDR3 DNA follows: TGCAGCGTTGATGATGACAGTTCCTACGAGCAGTACTTC. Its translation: CSVDDDSSYEQYF.